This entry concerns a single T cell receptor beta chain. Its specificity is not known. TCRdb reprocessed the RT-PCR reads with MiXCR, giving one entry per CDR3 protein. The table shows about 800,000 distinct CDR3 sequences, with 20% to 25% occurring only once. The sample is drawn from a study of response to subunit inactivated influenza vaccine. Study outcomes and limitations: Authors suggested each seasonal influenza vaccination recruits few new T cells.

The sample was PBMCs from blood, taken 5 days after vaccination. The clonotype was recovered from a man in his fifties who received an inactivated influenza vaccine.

The CDR3 loop is CASGGIAYEQFF. The CDR3 DNA follows: TGTGCCAGCGGAGGGATAGCGTATGAGCAGTTCTTC. The chain has TRBV7-9 and TRBJ2-1, with a possible D match to TRBD2 (6 bases). CDR3 size: 12 residues. The germline gives CDR1 SEHNR, CDR2 FQNEAQ (reference sequence). Trimming took off 8 bases at V and 8 bases at J, with 13 bases between the two ends.